This T cell receptor (beta chain) was recovered during a study of cytomegalovirus exposure and HLA in healthy donors. Study-level points and caveats: Researchers counted 180 or so TCR beta chains as cytomegalovirus-associated.

About this clone: Its antigen is still unknown.

Germline CDR1 and CDR2: MNHNY and SVGAGI (reference sequence). The CDR3 has 15 amino acids. The J segment lost 3 bases and the V segment lost 8 bases, leaving 6 bases of the junction unmatched. PCR used 60 Vbeta primers and 13 Jbeta primers. Method: immunoSEQ multiplex PCR; TCRdb's copy keeps in-frame clones and lacks some. This sample has some 150,000 clones, with over 65% found just once. This rearrangement joins TRBV6-6 to TRBJ2-1; TRBD2 aligns across 11 bases. The sequence derives from a female donor in good health and CMV-seropositive. The sequencing sample was made of PBMCs. The CDR3, as DNA: TGTGCCAGCCAGGCTAGCGGGGGGTTCTACAATGAGCAGTTCTTC. It yields the protein CASQASGGFYNEQFF.